The clone carrying this T cell receptor (beta chain) was detected only once. No antigen is known for it. The data are from a study of PD-L1 blockade in urothelial cancer. Study information: The study started patients on atezolizumab around 2014, giving 1,200 mg intravenously every 3 weeks.

TCRdb's copy holds only in-frame clones and misses some; the assay was immunoSEQ multiplex PCR. The repertoire holds about 41,000 clones, with approximately 81% as singletons. The study's findings and limits: Below-median TCR clonality that was measured in pretreatment blood predicted better survival.

As for time point: peripheral blood 6 weeks after treatment start. It was locally advanced or metastatic urothelial carcinoma that patients had. This TCR derives from a man in his sixties or seventies with urothelial cancer. The specimen comprised PBMCs, sampled around atezolizumab (anti-PD-L1) treatment.

For the CDR3, the DNA is TGTGCCAGTAGTATCCAGCGAGATACGCAGTATTTT. It yields the protein CASSIQRDTQYF. V usage is TRBV19 and J usage is TRBJ2-3; D is unresolved. The CDR3 length is 12 residues. The germline V and J ends were trimmed by 3 bases and 5 bases, with 6 bases remaining between them. Per the germline V gene, CDR1 is LNHDA and CDR2 is SQIVND (reference sequence).